The TCR beta chain described here comes from a study of T cell repertoires in cytomegalovirus infection. At the level of the study: Signatures in public TCR beta sequences pointed to both CMV infection and matching HLA type. The study, taken as a whole, reports: Identification of carriers of CMV plus the relevant HLA was achieved through cumulative public TCR beta family frequency. HLA-C-restricted, CMV-specific TCR beta clonotypes were dominant ex vivo.

TCRdb redid the calling of the reads with MiXCR, one entry per CDR3 protein. This sample has about 330,000 distinct CDR3 sequences, with over 7.5% found just once. CDR1 is SNHLY and CDR2 is FYNNEI in the germline V gene. CDR3 length: 14 residues. The V end lost 6 bases, the J end lost 9 bases, and 18 bases lay between the germline ends. The table lists this clonotype with many counts. Its antigen remains unknown. The specimen was PBMCs. The chain is built from TRBV2 and TRBJ2-4, with D perhaps matching TRBD2 (5 bases). The source of this sequence is a human donor in good health (CMV status not recorded). Some clones in this sample may be carry-over from other donors' samples. This CDR3 is CASSETGLWGIQYF. The CDR3 nucleotides are TGTGCCAGCAGCGAGACCGGACTTTGGGGCATTCAGTACTTC.